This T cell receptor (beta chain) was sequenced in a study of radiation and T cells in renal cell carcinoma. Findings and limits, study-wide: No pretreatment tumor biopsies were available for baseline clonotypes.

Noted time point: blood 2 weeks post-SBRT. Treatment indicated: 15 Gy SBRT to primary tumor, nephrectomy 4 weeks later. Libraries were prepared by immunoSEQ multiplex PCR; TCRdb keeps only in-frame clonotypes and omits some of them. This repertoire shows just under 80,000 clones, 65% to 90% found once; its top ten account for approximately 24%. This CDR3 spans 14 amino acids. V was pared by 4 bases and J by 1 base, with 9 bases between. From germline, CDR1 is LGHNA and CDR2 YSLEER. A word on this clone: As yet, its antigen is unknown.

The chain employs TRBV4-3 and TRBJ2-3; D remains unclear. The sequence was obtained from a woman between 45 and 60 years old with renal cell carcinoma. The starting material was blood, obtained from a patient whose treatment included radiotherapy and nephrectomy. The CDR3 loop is CASSPQPGTDTQYF. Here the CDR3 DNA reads TGCGCCAGCAGCCCCCAGCCAGGCACAGATACGCAGTATTTT.